This TCR beta chain comes out of a study of shared T cell receptors in the human thymus. The protocol was immunoSEQ multiplex PCR, while the TCRdb copy is restricted to in-frame clones and leaves out a portion. The data contain 630,000 or so clones, around 87% of them singletons. The germline gives CDR1 SGDLS, CDR2 YYNGEE. The length of the CDR3 is 15 residues. The germline V and J ends were trimmed by 3 bases and 3 bases, with 15 bases remaining between them. These data were also filed under a second study, of human thymus T cells. As that study records: Thymus tissue was removed during corrective cardiac surgery.

The sequence derives from a boy younger than two with a congenital heart defect. V and J are TRBV9 and TRBJ1-2; tentatively, D is TRBD1 (6 bases). The specimen sequenced was thymocytes. CDR3 amino acids: CASSAGDRLHYGYTF. CDR3 bases: TGTGCCAGCAGCGCAGGGGACCGACTCCACTATGGCTACACCTTC. Based on the CDR3 plus reference TRBV9 and TRBJ1-2, the full variable domain is DSGVTQTPKHLITATGQRVTLRCSPRSGDLSVYWYQQSLDQGLQFLIQYYNGEERAKGNILERFSAQQFPDLHSELNLSSLELGDSALYFCASSAGDRLHYGYTFGSGTRLTVV.